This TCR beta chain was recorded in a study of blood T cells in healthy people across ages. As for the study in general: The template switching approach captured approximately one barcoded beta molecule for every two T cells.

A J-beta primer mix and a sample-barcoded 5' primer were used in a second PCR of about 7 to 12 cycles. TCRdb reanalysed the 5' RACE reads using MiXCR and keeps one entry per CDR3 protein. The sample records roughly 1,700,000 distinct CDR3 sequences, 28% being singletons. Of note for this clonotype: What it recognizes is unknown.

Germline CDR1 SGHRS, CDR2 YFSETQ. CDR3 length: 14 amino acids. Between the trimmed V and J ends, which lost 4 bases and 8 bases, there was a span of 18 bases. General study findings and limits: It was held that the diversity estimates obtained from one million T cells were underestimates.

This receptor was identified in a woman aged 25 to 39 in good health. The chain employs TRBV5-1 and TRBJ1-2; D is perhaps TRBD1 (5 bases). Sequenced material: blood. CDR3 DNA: TGCGCCAGCAGCCCCCGGGGGGGGGAAGGAGGCTACACCTTC. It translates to CASSPRGGEGGYTF.